This passage covers 8 T cell receptor beta chains from one sample sequenced in a study of T-cell reconstitution after alpha-beta-depleted transplantation in children. Unique molecular identifiers tagged the TCRbeta library. TCRdb re-analysed the PCR reads in MiXCR, keeping a single row per CDR3 protein. The sample includes about 230,000 distinct CDR3 sequences, roughly a tenth of them seen just once. This sample comprised PBMCs, obtained before TCRalphabeta/CD19-depleted stem cell transplant. These receptors all stem from a child in the first two years of life with acute myeloid leukemia, due to receive a stem cell transplant.

This clonotype was observed at least ten times. This chain joins TRBV2 and TRBJ2-3, with TRBD1 matching over 8 bases. Germline V CDR1 and CDR2: SNHLY, FYNNEI. After removal of 3 bases from V and 6 bases from J, the junction contained 5 bases not matched to a gene. The CDR3 loop spans 14 amino acids. This chain's CDR3 is CASSDFWTGDTQYF. The CDR3 nucleotides are TGTGCCAGCAGTGACTTTTGGACAGGGGATACGCAGTATTTT.

This clonotype was observed a few times. The V gene is TRBV12-3 or TRBV12-4, the J gene TRBJ2-2, with D perhaps given as TRBD1 or TRBD2 (5 bases each). Trimming shortened V by 6 bases and J by 2 bases, and 16 bases separated the two germline ends. This CDR3 has 16 amino acids. CDR3 nucleotide sequence: TGTGCCAGCAGAGTTGGAGAGGGGCGAAACACCGGGGAGCTGTTTTTT. Translation gives CASRVGEGRNTGELFF.

In its sample, this clonotype was seen a few times. The V and J genes are TRBV3-1 and TRBJ1-3; D remains ambiguous. Trimming left V 7 bases short and J 0 bases short, with 13 bases between. The CDR3 sequence is 15 residues long. Per the germline V gene, CDR1 is LGHDT and CDR2 is YNNKEL (reference sequence). CDR3 bases: TGTGCCAGCACCCTCCGTGGGCACTCTGGAAACACCATATATTTT. Translated, it gives CASTLRGHSGNTIYF.

In regard to this clonotype: The junction does not match germline at one end; this may be a read error. The V call is TRBV3-1, the J call TRBJ2-3; 10 nucleotides line up with TRBD2. Germline V lookup: CDR1 LGHDT, CDR2 YNNKEL (reference sequence). This CDR3 spans 17 amino acids. CDR3: CPLRQASGLAGTDTQYF. CDR3 nucleotide sequence: TGCCCCCTCCGCCAAGCCTCCGGACTAGCGGGCACAGATACGCAGTATTTT.

This clonotype was recorded at least ten times. The J gene is TRBJ2-1, the V gene TRBV5-1; unclear D gene. The CDR3 is made up of 15 amino acids. The V end was cut by 0 bases, the J end by 0 bases, with 7 bases between. Germline-derived CDR1 and CDR2 are SGHRS and YFSETQ. The DNA for the CDR3 is TGCGCCAGCAGCTTGGAAGATTTCTCCTACAATGAGCAGTTCTTC. Amino acids: CASSLEDFSYNEQFF.

This clonotype was observed a handful of times. The rearrangement joins TRBV12-5 to TRBJ1-5; no clear D gene. Deletions cut 1 base from V and 6 bases from J, with 7 bases between. The CDR3 runs 13 residues. Germline V gene lookup returns CDR1 LGHNT and CDR2 FRNRAP. The CDR3 region has the DNA TGTGCTAGTGGTTTGGAGACGGGTCAGCCCCAGCATTTT. Translation: CASGLETGQPQHF.

This clonotype has ten or more counts. The chain uses TRBV5-1 and TRBJ2-7; 12 bases match TRBD2. The V segment lost 4 bases and the J segment 5 bases; nucleotides outside the gene matches: 4. Germline values: CDR1 SGHRS, CDR2 YFSETQ. The CDR3 runs to 14 residues. CDR3 bases: TGCGCCAGCAGCGCTAGCGGGAGGGGTGACGAGCAGTACTTC. This translates into CASSASGRGDEQYF.

This clonotype was seen repeatedly, ten times or more. The rearrangement uses TRBV13 and TRBJ2-3; unclear D gene. Germline CDR1 is PRHDT and CDR2 is FYEKMQ (reference sequence). V lost 2 bases and J 5 bases, leaving 11 bases between the germline ends. This CDR3 has 14 residues. CDR3 sequence reads: CASSLKGSGDTQYF. The CDR3 DNA follows: TGTGCCAGCAGCTTAAAGGGATCGGGAGATACGCAGTATTTT.